This entry lists 21 T cell receptor beta chains sequenced from one sample in a study of CD8+ T cells in alopecia areata. Extracted from the samples, RNA was reverse transcribed into cDNA to serve as the sequencing template. Some clones are missing from TCRdb's copy, which holds only in-frame ones; the method was immunoSEQ multiplex PCR. The table records over 250,000 clones, around three fifths of them present only once. Treatment here: oral pan-JAK inhibitor, 5-10 mg twice daily. The input for sequencing was CD4+ T cells sorted from blood, taken at week 52, from a patient treated with tofacitinib. These receptors came from a human donor with alopecia areata.

The chain has TRBV9 and TRBJ1-1; D is unresolved. CDR3 length: 14 residues. The germline V gene encodes CDR1 SGDLS and CDR2 YYNGEE. Trimming pared 0 bases from V and 1 base from J, leaving 7 bases between. CDR3 in DNA: TGTGCCAGCAGCGTAGGGTTGGCGAACACTGAAGCTTTCTTT. Its translation: CASSVGLANTEAFF.

This sequence joins TRBV7-3 and TRBJ2-3; TRBD1 is a possible D gene (6 bases). Deletions cut 5 bases from V and 1 base from J, with 13 bases between. Germline V CDR1 and CDR2: SGHTA, FQGTGA. This CDR3 spans 15 amino acids. CDR3 coding DNA: TGTGCCAGCAGCCCGTCGGGACACCGCACAGATACGCAGTATTTT. This translates into CASSPSGHRTDTQYF.

This clone was counted a few times. This chain links TRBV7-2 with TRBJ1-6, with unresolved D. With 3 bases removed from V and 9 bases from J, the gap between germline ends came to 12 bases. Per the germline V gene, CDR1 is SGHTA and CDR2 is FQGNSA. This CDR3 has 14 residues. This CDR3 is CASSLTHPGSPLHF. CDR3 nucleotide sequence: TGTGCCAGCAGCTTGACCCACCCGGGTTCACCCCTCCACTTT. Full variable domain (missing parts from reference TRBV7-2 and TRBJ1-6): GAGVSQSPSNKVTEKGKDVELRCDPISGHTALYWYRQSLGQGLEFLIYFQGNSAPDKSGLPSDRFSAERTGGSVSTLTIQRTQQEDSAVYLCASSLTHPGSPLHFGNGTRLTVT.

In its sample, this clone was seen once. The chain combines TRBV7-3 with TRBJ2-3; 13 positions agree with TRBD2. The germline gives CDR1 SGHTA, CDR2 FQGTGA. This CDR3 has 17 amino acids. The V and J ends lost 5 bases and 5 bases, in that order; junction bases with no gene match: 10. The CDR3 DNA reads as TGTGCCAGCAGCGAGACTAGCGGGGGGAGTTTTGGAGATACGCAGTATTTT. This gives the protein CASSETSGGSFGDTQYF.

This clone occurred a few times. The chain combines TRBV29-1 with TRBJ1-5; no clear D gene. The CDR3 is 12 residues long. Trimming took off 5 bases at V and 5 bases at J, with 10 bases between the two ends. Germline CDR1 and CDR2: SQVTM and ANQGSEA. This CDR3 reads CSVSDMDQPQHF. CDR3 coding DNA: TGCAGCGTTTCCGATATGGATCAGCCCCAGCATTTT.

The rearrangement uses TRBV15 and TRBJ2-1; TRBD1 aligns across 9 bases. CDR1 LNHNV and CDR2 YYDKDF come from the germline V gene (reference sequence). Unmatched junction bases numbered 5, after V lost 5 bases and J lost 3 bases. The CDR3 sequence is 15 residues long. CDR3 loop: CATSAQGALYNEQFF. The DNA of the CDR3 is TGTGCCACCAGCGCACAGGGGGCCCTCTACAATGAGCAGTTCTTC.

Points on this clone: This sample includes further DNA sequences coding for the same CDR3. The chain couples TRBV29-1 to TRBJ2-3, with D tentatively TRBD2 (6 bases). The germline gives CDR1 SQVTM, CDR2 ANQGSEA. V was shortened by 4 bases and J by 1 base, with 6 bases between the two germline ends. This CDR3 has 12 residues. The CDR3 spells CSVAGGTDTQYF. In DNA form, the CDR3 reads TGCAGCGTTGCGGGGGGCACAGATACGCAGTATTTT.

The chain combines TRBV5-6 with TRBJ1-4; D not certain. V gave up 1 base and J gave up 4 bases, with 8 bases separating them. The CDR3 extends over 14 amino acids. Germline CDR1 reads SGHDT; CDR2 reads YYEEEE. The CDR3 sequence: CASSLSGFNEKLFF. The CDR3 DNA follows: TGTGCCAGCAGCTTGTCGGGTTTTAATGAAAAACTGTTTTTT.

This clone has just a few counts. In DNA form, the CDR3 reads TGTGCCAGCAGTCGGGCAGGGAGGACAGATACGCAGTATTTT. This codes for CASSRAGRTDTQYF. This chain links TRBV25-1 with TRBJ2-3, with D possibly TRBD2 on 6 matching bases. Per the germline V gene, CDR1 is MGHDK and CDR2 is SYGVNS. V lost 5 bases, J lost 3 bases, and 12 bases lay in between. This CDR3 spans 14 amino acids.

The rearrangement links TRBV6-5 to TRBJ2-7; D gene ambiguous. The V end was cut by 7 bases, the J end by 0 bases, with 16 bases between. CDR3 size: 15 residues. The germline V gene has CDR1 MNHEY and CDR2 SVGAGI. The CDR3 nucleotides read TGTGCCAGCATCGGCCGGACGAGCCTCTCCTACGAGCAGTACTTC. It is translated as CASIGRTSLSYEQYF.

This rearrangement joins TRBV7-9 to TRBJ1-1, with 7 bases identical to TRBD1. V trimming: 4 bases; J trimming: 4 bases; junction bases outside the gene matches: 3. This CDR3 comprises 13 residues. Germline loops: CDR1 SEHNR, CDR2 FQNEAQ (reference sequence). The CDR3 reads CASSSRQGTEAFF. Here the CDR3 DNA reads TGTGCCAGCAGCTCCCGACAGGGCACTGAAGCTTTCTTT.

On this clone itself: This sample includes further DNA sequences coding for the same CDR3. The gene calls are TRBV30 and TRBJ2-3; D not resolved. This CDR3 is built from 11 residues. Trimming took off 4 bases at V and 4 bases at J, with 6 bases between the two ends. The germline gives CDR1 GTSNPN, CDR2 SVGIG (reference sequence). CDR3 loop: CAWTSADTQYF. The DNA of the CDR3 is TGTGCCTGGACGTCGGCAGATACGCAGTATTTT.

The CDR3 sequence is CASSEKSDRTSTDTQYF. CDR3 DNA: TGTGCCAGCAGTGAAAAAAGCGACAGGACTAGCACAGATACGCAGTATTTT. V gene TRBV2 combines with J gene TRBJ2-3; D may be TRBD1 (6 bases). The length of the CDR3 is 17 residues. CDR1 and CDR2 (germline): SNHLY, FYNNEI. Trimming removed 2 bases at V and 0 bases at J, with 15 bases between. Variable domain in full (rest from reference TRBV2 and TRBJ2-3): EPEVTQTPSHQVTQMGQEVILRCVPISNHLYFYWYRQILGQKVEFLVSFYNNEISEKSEIFDDQFSVERPDGSNFTLKIRSTKLEDSAMYFCASSEKSDRTSTDTQYFGPGTRLTVL.

The chain combines TRBV25-1 with TRBJ1-2; no clear D gene. The CDR3 contains 13 residues. Trimming took off 4 bases at V and 2 bases at J, with 8 bases between the two ends. CDR1 and CDR2 from the germline V gene are MGHDK and SYGVNS. CDR3 sequence: CASSGEPNYGYTF. CDR3 in DNA: TGTGCCAGCAGTGGGGAACCAAACTATGGCTACACCTTC.

A note on this clone: Other nucleotide sequences from this sample produce the same CDR3. The gene calls are TRBV4-2 and TRBJ2-5; 8 nucleotides align to TRBD2. V lost 4 bases to trimming and J lost 5 bases; unmatched junction nucleotides: 6. CDR1 is LGHNA and CDR2 is YNFKEQ in the germline V gene. The CDR3 has 14 residues. The CDR3, as DNA: TGTGCCAGCAGCCTCCGGGGGGGCGGTGAGACCCAGTACTTC. This codes for CASSLRGGGETQYF.

CDR3 DNA: TGTGCCAGCAGCCAAAGGCGAGACCAAGAGACCCAGTACTTC. It codes for CASSQRRDQETQYF. The V gene is TRBV4-2, the J gene TRBJ2-5; no clear D gene. The germline V gene has CDR1 LGHNA and CDR2 YNFKEQ. Trimming cost V 2 bases and J 0 bases, with 7 bases left between them. The CDR3 spans 14 residues.

This clone was seen a handful of times. The chain couples TRBV29-1 to TRBJ2-6; D is possibly TRBD2 (6 bases). Germline CDR1 SQVTM, CDR2 ANQGSEA. This CDR3 contains 14 residues. Trimming shortened V by 4 bases and J by 1 base, and 8 bases separated the two germline ends. CDR3 DNA sequence: TGCAGCGTTGCCGCGGGGTCTGGGGCCAACGTCCTGACTTTC. This encodes CSVAAGSGANVLTF.

This clone occurred once. This chain joins TRBV11-1 and TRBJ1-4, with a tentative D call TRBD1 (6 bases). Germline CDR1 reads SGHAT; CDR2 reads FQDESV (reference sequence). The V gene lost 5 bases and the J gene lost 0 bases, with 13 bases spanning the gap. This CDR3 region has 16 residues. The CDR3: CASSTQGRTTNEKLFF. DNA for the CDR3: TGTGCCAGCAGCACCCAGGGGAGAACAACTAATGAAAAACTGTTTTTT.

J is TRBJ1-6 and V is TRBV30; no firm D call. Germline V gene data show CDR1 as GTSNPN and CDR2 as SVGIG (reference sequence). This CDR3 is built from 17 residues. V was clipped by 1 base and J by 0 bases, with 13 bases between them. The CDR3 region has the DNA TGTGCCTGGAGTGCCGGGCACGCCGTCTCCTATAATTCACCCCTCCACTTT. It encodes CAWSAGHAVSYNSPLHF.

A single count supports this clone. The rearrangement uses TRBV9 and TRBJ2-3; D unclear. The CDR3 has 14 residues. Germline V gene sequence: CDR1 SGDLS, CDR2 YYNGEE. Trimming removed 0 bases from V and 6 bases from J, with 11 bases in between. CDR3 loop: CASSVDERWDTQYF. DNA of the CDR3: TGTGCCAGCAGCGTAGATGAACGGTGGGATACGCAGTATTTT.

This clone was found once. The chain is built from TRBV4-1 and TRBJ2-5, with a weak D call TRBD1 (7 bases). The CDR3 covers 16 residues. Per germline, CDR1 MGHRA and CDR2 YSYEKL. Trimming took 0 bases from V and 11 from J, leaving 22 bases between them. CDR3 region: CASSQDPTGEVGEQYF. The DNA for the CDR3 is TGCGCCAGCAGCCAAGATCCTACAGGGGAGGTGGGGGAGCAGTACTTC.